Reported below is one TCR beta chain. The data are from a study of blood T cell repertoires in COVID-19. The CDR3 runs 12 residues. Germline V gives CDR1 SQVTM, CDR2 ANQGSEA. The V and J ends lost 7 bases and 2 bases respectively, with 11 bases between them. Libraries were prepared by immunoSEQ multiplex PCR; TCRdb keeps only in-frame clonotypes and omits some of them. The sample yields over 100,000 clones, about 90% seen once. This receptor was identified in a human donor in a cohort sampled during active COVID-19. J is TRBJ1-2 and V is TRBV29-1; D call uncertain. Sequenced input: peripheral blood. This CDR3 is CSARLGNYGYTF. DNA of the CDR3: TGCAGCGCAAGACTCGGAAACTATGGCTACACCTTC.